A single sample gave rise to the 13 T cell receptor beta chains below, sequenced in a study of OX40 agonist ivuxolimab in advanced cancers. Clones were read by immunoSEQ multiplex PCR, and TCRdb kept only the in-frame ones, dropping some. The sample contains some 100,000 clones, around 94% of which appear only once. The sample consisted of CD4+ or CD8+ T cells sorted from blood, taken in a trial of the OX40 agonist ivuxolimab. The receptors originated from an adult with an advanced solid tumor such as melanoma, head and neck, liver or kidney cancer.

V gene TRBV29-1 combines with J gene TRBJ1-1, with TRBD1 identical over 8 bases. CDR1 and CDR2 from the germline V gene are SQVTM and ANQGSEA. Germline trimming cut 6 bases from V and 2 bases from J; bases unmatched to any gene: 8. This CDR3 spans 14 amino acids. Written as DNA, the CDR3 is TGCAGCGTGGACAGGGAGATCAGAAACACTGAAGCTTTCTTT. The encoded protein is CSVDREIRNTEAFF.

The genes are TRBV6-5 and TRBJ1-2; 8 bases agree with TRBD1. V was pared by 8 bases and J by 4 bases, with 3 bases of the junction left unmatched. The CDR3 extends over 12 amino acids. Germline lookup yields CDR1 MNHEY and CDR2 SVGAGI. CDR3 in amino acids: CASGQGSYGYTF. For the CDR3, the DNA is TGTGCCAGCGGACAGGGAAGCTATGGCTACACCTTC.

V gene TRBV27 combines with J gene TRBJ2-5; D possibly uses TRBD1 or TRBD2 (6 bases each). V lost 1 base and J 1 base, leaving 7 bases between the germline ends. Per germline, CDR1 MNHEY and CDR2 SMNVEV (reference sequence). The CDR3 runs to 14 residues. The CDR3 nucleotides read TGTGCCAGCAGTTTATGGGGGGCCCAAGAGACCCAGTACTTC. The encoded protein is CASSLWGAQETQYF.

The chain recombines TRBV7-2 with TRBJ2-5; TRBD2 agrees at 7 bases. Germline V lookup: CDR1 SGHTA, CDR2 FQGNSA. The CDR3 is 13 amino acids. V lost 2 bases and J lost 5; bases outside the gene matches: 2. The chain's CDR3 is CASSLWGGETQYF. For the CDR3, the DNA is TGTGCCAGCAGCTTATGGGGGGGGGAGACCCAGTACTTC.

This chain uses TRBV4-1 with TRBJ2-1; TRBD2 is a possible D gene (5 bases). CDR3 size: 15 residues. CDR1 and CDR2 (germline): MGHRA, YSYEKL. V shed 1 base and J shed 2 bases, with 9 bases lying between them. This CDR3 reads CASSQGPAAYNEQFF. The CDR3 DNA follows: TGCGCCAGCAGCCAAGGTCCAGCGGCCTACAATGAGCAGTTCTTC.

The V gene is TRBV30, the J gene TRBJ2-3, with 9 bases identical to TRBD1. The trim removed 5 bases at V and 0 bases at J, leaving 3 bases unmatched. This CDR3 comprises 14 residues. Germline V lookup: CDR1 GTSNPN, CDR2 SVGIG (reference sequence). CDR3 nucleotides: TGTGCCTGGGGGACAGGGTGGAGCACAGATACGCAGTATTTT. Protein product: CAWGTGWSTDTQYF.

The rearrangement uses TRBV11-2 and TRBJ2-7; no reliable D call. This CDR3 contains 12 residues. Germline lookup yields CDR1 SGHAT and CDR2 FQNNGV. V lost 4 bases and J lost 0, with 4 bases in between. The CDR3 spells CASSSSSYEQYF. The CDR3 coding sequence is TGTGCCAGCAGCTCGAGCTCCTACGAGCAGTACTTC.

The V gene is TRBV6-5, the J gene TRBJ1-2, with a possible D match to TRBD1 (5 bases). The V gene lost 2 bases and the J gene lost 6 bases, with 13 bases spanning the gap. This CDR3 has 14 amino acids. CDR1 MNHEY and CDR2 SVGAGI come from the germline V gene. CDR3 nucleotides: TGTGCCAGCAGTTACGGGGCAGGGAGGGATGGCTACACCTTC. Protein product: CASSYGAGRDGYTF.

The chain joins TRBV29-1 to TRBJ1-2; possible D gene TRBD1, 5 bases. V lost 3 bases and J lost 4, with 12 bases in between. The CDR3 length is 13 residues. In germline, CDR1 is SQVTM, CDR2 ANQGSEA. The CDR3 DNA is TGCAGCGTTGAGCCCCTAGACAGCTATGGCTACACCTTC. Its translation: CSVEPLDSYGYTF.

This clone was observed a handful of times. The chain couples TRBV6-5 to TRBJ1-2; 7 nucleotides match TRBD1. The trim removed 5 bases at V and 6 bases at J, leaving 12 bases unmatched. Germline CDR1 and CDR2: MNHEY and SVGAGI. CDR3 size: 15 residues. The CDR3 region is CASSRQGWGADGYTF. The CDR3 bases are TGTGCCAGCAGTCGACAGGGTTGGGGAGCGGATGGCTACACCTTC.

V and J are TRBV25-1 and TRBJ2-7, with 10 bases identical to TRBD1. Losses at the gene ends were 4 bases for V and 7 bases for J; bases not matched to a gene: 7. The CDR3 contains 14 residues. Germline V gene data show CDR1 as MGHDK and CDR2 as SYGVNS. As DNA, the CDR3 is TGTGCCAGCAGTGGACTAAGGACAGGGGGAGAGCAGTACTTC. Amino acids: CASSGLRTGGEQYF.

The gene calls are TRBV5-1 and TRBJ2-3, with a tentative D call TRBD2 (5 bases). The germline V gene encodes CDR1 SGHRS and CDR2 YFSETQ. CDR3 length equals 15 residues. The germline V and J ends were trimmed by 3 bases and 4 bases, with 15 bases remaining between them. CDR3 DNA: TGCGCCAGCAGCTCCCGGGGTAGAGGCGCAGATACGCAGTATTTT. Amino acids: CASSSRGRGADTQYF.

The chain is built from TRBV5-8 and TRBJ2-7; the D call may be TRBD1 or TRBD2 (5 bases each). This CDR3 region has 11 residues. Germline V CDR1 and CDR2: SGHTS, YDEGEE. V lost 5 bases and J 6 bases, leaving 9 bases between the germline ends. The DNA for the CDR3 is TGTGCCAGCAGAGTTGGGGGCGAGCAGTACTTC. Protein: CASRVGGEQYF.